What follows is one TCR beta chain and its context. The target antigen is unknown. The data derive from a study of cytomegalovirus exposure and HLA in healthy donors. Across the study: Earlier, about 179 million T cells were analyzed, and 95 million to 140 million unique TCR beta sequences were found among them. General study findings and limits: Some V segments, including TRBV6-2 and TRBV6-3, were excluded as indistinguishable. As confirmed in vitro, a few CMV-associated chains were specific for CMV antigens.

The primer mix had 60 Vbeta and 13 Jbeta primers. Profiling relied on immunoSEQ multiplex PCR, and the TCRdb table lists in-frame clones only, not all of them. The sample has 150,000 to 200,000 clones; approximately 76% are singletons. The CDR3 loop spans 16 amino acids. Trimming at V came to 4 bases and at J to 0 bases, leaving 7 bases not matched to a gene. Germline V lookup: CDR1 SGHTS, CDR2 YDEGEE. The sample comprised PBMCs. This clonotype originated in a man in his fifties or sixties in good health and CMV-seronegative. The genes are TRBV5-8 and TRBJ2-5; 9 positions agree with TRBD1. The CDR3 DNA sequence: TGTGCCAGCAGCGTTCTCAGGACAGGGGACCAAGAGACCCAGTACTTC. Residues: CASSVLRTGDQETQYF.